These 3 T cell receptor beta chains originate from one sample sequenced in a study of blood T cell repertoires in COVID-19. Assay: immunoSEQ multiplex PCR; the TCRdb copy retains only in-frame clones and omits some. This table has a few hundred thousand clones, 84% appearing once. Sequencing was performed on peripheral blood. These receptors all stem from a man in his forties or fifties with active or convalescent COVID-19.

The V and J genes are TRBV5-1 and TRBJ1-4; 7 bases align to TRBD1. Germline CDR1 and CDR2: SGHRS and YFSETQ. V shed 5 bases, J shed 5 bases, and the junction held 9 bases outside the gene matches. The CDR3 consists of 15 residues. Here the CDR3 DNA reads TGCGCCAGCAGTTTCCAGGGACAGCTGAATGAAAAACTGTTTTTT. Translated, it gives CASSFQGQLNEKLFF.

The V call is TRBV5-1, the J call TRBJ1-4, with D possibly matching TRBD1 (5 bases). There are 14 residues in the CDR3. V lost 1 base, J lost 7 bases, and 11 bases lay in between. Germline CDR1 reads SGHRS; CDR2 reads YFSETQ. In DNA form, the CDR3 reads TGCGCCAGCAGCTTGTTAGGGGCTAGTGAAAAACTGTTTTTT. Its protein product is CASSLLGASEKLFF.

This chain links TRBV28 with TRBJ1-3; 9 bases are a match to TRBD1. Germline assignment: CDR1 MDHEN and CDR2 SYDVKM. The CDR3 has 18 residues. V lost 7 bases, J lost 4 bases, and 17 bases stayed unmatched. CDR3 DNA: TGTGCCAGCAAGGGCCTGCGTCCGCGACAGGGGGGCGGAAACACCATATATTTT. Protein product: CASKGLRPRQGGGNTIYF.